These 31 T cell receptor beta chains were sequenced from one sample in a study of T cell responses to AZD1222 COVID-19 vaccine. Libraries were prepared by immunoSEQ multiplex PCR; TCRdb keeps only in-frame clonotypes and omits some of them. In the table there are roughly 150,000 clones, 90% to 95% of which are singletons. The sequenced sample was peripheral blood, obtained 28 days after the second AZD1222 dose. These receptors all come from an adult who received the AZD1222 COVID-19 vaccine.

The chain recombines TRBV28 with TRBJ2-1; a weak D match, TRBD1 (5 bases). Deletions cut 6 bases from V and 6 bases from J, with 21 bases between. CDR3 length equals 16 residues. From germline, CDR1 is MDHEN and CDR2 SYDVKM. In DNA, the CDR3 is TGTGCCAGCAGCTGGGGAAAGTGGGGTCAGGGCAATGAGCAGTTCTTC. Its protein product is CASSWGKWGQGNEQFF.

A remark on this clone: In the same sample, other DNA sequences code for this CDR3. The rearrangement links TRBV9 to TRBJ1-1; D not certain. Germline CDR1 and CDR2: SGDLS and YYNGEE. The CDR3 extends over 13 amino acids. V lost 0 bases and J 3 bases, leaving 6 bases between the germline ends. Here the CDR3 reads CASSVAGYTEAFF. Here the CDR3 DNA reads TGTGCCAGCAGCGTAGCTGGTTACACTGAAGCTTTCTTT.

This rearrangement joins TRBV19 to TRBJ2-1, with D unclear. Trimming stripped 7 bases from V and 0 bases from J, with 13 bases between. Germline values: CDR1 LNHDA, CDR2 SQIVND (reference sequence). The CDR3 totals 15 residues. This CDR3 reads CASTPSSLSYNEQFF. CDR3 in DNA: TGTGCCAGTACCCCGTCAAGTCTCTCCTACAATGAGCAGTTCTTC.

The gene calls are TRBV7-9 and TRBJ1-1; no firm D call. The CDR3 has 15 amino acids. Per germline, CDR1 SEHNR and CDR2 FQNEAQ (reference sequence). Trimming cost V 5 bases and J 1 base, with 14 bases left between them. The CDR3 sequence is CASSRWGTENTEAFF. CDR3 bases: TGTGCCAGCAGCCGCTGGGGTACCGAGAACACTGAAGCTTTCTTT.

Note on this clone: The same CDR3 arises from other DNA sequences in this sample as well. This chain uses TRBV18 with TRBJ1-1; D uncertain. CDR3 length: 13 amino acids. Germline loops: CDR1 KGHSH, CDR2 LQKENI. Between the trimmed V and J ends, which lost 1 base and 1 base, there was a span of 4 bases. The DNA for the CDR3 is TGTGCCAGCTCACCACGAGGGAACACTGAAGCTTTCTTT. Translation gives CASSPRGNTEAFF. Combining the CDR3 with reference TRBV18 and TRBJ1-1 gives the whole variable domain NAGVMQNPRHLVRRRGQEARLRCSPMKGHSHVYWYRQLPEEGLKFMVYLQKENIIDESGMPKERFSAEFPKEGPSILRIQQVVRGDSAAYFCASSPRGNTEAFFGQGTRLTVV.

V and J are TRBV6-6 and TRBJ1-5; a possible D gene is TRBD1 (6 bases). The V gene's germline CDR1 is MNHNY and CDR2 SVGAGI (reference sequence). Trimming left V 7 bases short and J 7 bases short, with 20 bases between. This CDR3 region has 15 residues. This CDR3 reads CASNTDSQGSQPQHF. CDR3 nucleotides: TGTGCCAGCAATACGGACAGCCAGGGGAGCCAGCCCCAGCATTTT.

The chain is built from TRBV10-3 and TRBJ2-3, with 10 bases lining up with TRBD2. J was trimmed by 3 bases and V by 11 bases; bases with no gene match: 11. The length of the CDR3 is 15 residues. Germline-derived CDR1 and CDR2 are ENHRY and SYGVKD. CDR3 in amino acids: CAVPGPSGSTDTQYF. The DNA for the CDR3 is TGTGCCGTACCCGGACCTAGCGGGAGTACAGATACGCAGTATTTT.

This chain links TRBV12-5 with TRBJ2-1; 9 positions agree with TRBD1. This CDR3 is built from 15 residues. Trimming at V came to 2 bases and at J to 6 bases, leaving 5 bases not matched to a gene. The germline V gene encodes CDR1 LGHNT and CDR2 FRNRAP. The DNA of the CDR3 is TGTGCTAGTGGTTTGCTTTACAGGGGGCTCAATGAGCAGTTCTTC. As protein: CASGLLYRGLNEQFF.

The chain links TRBV6-5 to TRBJ2-7; 7 bases map to TRBD2. The ends lost 2 bases at V and 3 bases at J; junction bases unmatched: 10. This CDR3 is built from 16 residues. Germline V gives CDR1 MNHEY, CDR2 SVGAGI. CDR3 protein: CASSYLAGEIYYEQYF. CDR3 DNA sequence: TGTGCCAGCAGTTACCTGGCGGGGGAGATCTACTACGAGCAGTACTTC.

V and J are TRBV5-1 and TRBJ1-3; D unclear. The CDR3 has 14 amino acids. V lost 0 bases and J lost 2, with 6 bases in between. From germline, CDR1 is SGHRS and CDR2 YFSETQ. CDR3 coding DNA: TGCGCCAGCAGCTTGGCTTTCCCTGGAAACACCATATATTTT. This encodes CASSLAFPGNTIYF.

This CDR3 reads CAGGPGQRNEKLFF. The CDR3 nucleotides are TGTGCCGGTGGACCGGGACAGCGAAATGAAAAACTGTTTTTT. The chain recombines TRBV28 with TRBJ1-4; 7 nucleotides line up with TRBD1. Unmatched junction bases numbered 11, after V lost 11 bases and J lost 5 bases. The CDR3 is made up of 14 amino acids. In germline, CDR1 is MDHEN, CDR2 SYDVKM.

This sequence joins TRBV11-2 and TRBJ1-1; D unclear. Germline V gene lookup returns CDR1 SGHAT and CDR2 FQNNGV. CDR3 length: 14 amino acids. V was cut by 2 bases and J by 1 base, with 8 bases left in between. This CDR3 reads CASSLRVSNTEAFF. In nucleotides, the CDR3 is TGTGCCAGCAGCTTACGGGTATCGAACACTGAAGCTTTCTTT.

The gene calls are TRBV9 and TRBJ1-2; no clear D gene. The CDR3 spans 15 residues. Germline V lookup: CDR1 SGDLS, CDR2 YYNGEE. V gave up 4 bases and J gave up 1 base, with 14 bases separating them. The CDR3 loop is CASSPRGDYNYGYTF. The CDR3 nucleotides read TGTGCCAGCAGCCCTCGTGGAGATTATAACTATGGCTACACCTTC.

This chain joins TRBV6-1 and TRBJ1-5; D is undetermined. This CDR3 contains 14 residues. Germline V gene data show CDR1 as MNHNS and CDR2 as SASEGT. Trimming shortened V by 2 bases and J by 6 bases, and 11 bases separated the two germline ends. CDR3 bases: TGTGCCAGCAGTGAACCCGTTCTGTTTCAGCCCCAGCATTTT. This encodes CASSEPVLFQPQHF.

This clone was counted a few times. The J gene is TRBJ1-5, the V gene TRBV19, with TRBD1 matching 7 bases. V was clipped by 0 bases and J by 6 bases; unmatched bases: 11. Per germline, CDR1 LNHDA and CDR2 SQIVND (reference sequence). This CDR3 is built from 17 residues. The CDR3 DNA sequence: TGTGCCAGTAGTATAGATTGGCGGGACAGTATAGGTCAGCCCCAGCATTTT. It is translated as CASSIDWRDSIGQPQHF.

V and J are TRBV2 and TRBJ1-1, with unresolved D. The CDR3 is 12 residues long. The germline gives CDR1 SNHLY, CDR2 FYNNEI. The ends were cut back, 11 bases at V and 4 bases at J, with 14 bases in the middle. The CDR3 DNA reads as TGTGCCGCGAGGCGGTGGGGCACTGAAGCTTTCTTT. Amino acid sequence: CAARRWGTEAFF. The entire variable domain, with the rest obtained from reference TRBV2 and TRBJ1-1, is as follows: EPEVTQTPSHQVTQMGQEVILRCVPISNHLYFYWYRQILGQKVEFLVSFYNNEISEKSEIFDDQFSVERPDGSNFTLKIRSTKLEDSAMYFCAARRWGTEAFFGQGTRLTVV.

Written as DNA, the CDR3 is TGTGCCAGCATCCTAATATCGGGCACCGGTGCGCCCCAGCATTTT. It translates to CASILISGTGAPQHF. This rearrangement joins TRBV6-5 to TRBJ1-5; D ambiguous. Germline CDR1 and CDR2: MNHEY and SVGAGI. V was pared by 7 bases and J by 9 bases, with 22 bases between. The CDR3 extends over 15 amino acids.

J is TRBJ1-2 and V is TRBV11-2, with TRBD1 matching 9 bases. Trimming at V came to 3 bases and at J to 7 bases, leaving 6 bases not matched to a gene. Germline V CDR1 and CDR2: SGHAT, FQNNGV. This CDR3 is 14 amino acids long. The DNA for the CDR3 is TGTGCCAGCAGCTTCACAGGGGGCGCAAGTGGCTACACCTTC. This codes for CASSFTGGASGYTF.

V gene TRBV30 combines with J gene TRBJ1-5; the D gene is possibly TRBD1 (5 bases). This CDR3 comprises 14 residues. Germline V gives CDR1 GTSNPN, CDR2 SVGIG (reference sequence). V was trimmed by 3 bases and J by 5 bases, leaving 14 bases between them. The CDR3 sequence: CAWRAGLNDQPQHF. The CDR3 nucleotides are TGTGCCTGGAGGGCGGGACTCAACGATCAGCCCCAGCATTTT.

A single count supports this clone. The chain uses TRBV28 and TRBJ1-2, with unresolved D. This CDR3 spans 13 amino acids. Germline V gene sequence: CDR1 MDHEN, CDR2 SYDVKM. V dropped 6 bases and J dropped 1 base, with 9 bases sitting between them. CDR3 sequence: CASRPGNNYGYTF. The CDR3 DNA reads TGTGCCAGCAGACCCGGGAATAACTATGGCTACACCTTC.

The chain has TRBV10-3 and TRBJ2-7; 14 bases are a match to TRBD2. V trimming: 7 bases; J trimming: 1 base; junction bases outside the gene matches: 6. The CDR3 is 16 amino acids. The germline V gene has CDR1 ENHRY and CDR2 SYGVKD. The CDR3 reads CAIMGTSGGISYEQYF. CDR3 nucleotides: TGTGCCATCATGGGGACTAGCGGGGGCATTTCCTACGAGCAGTACTTC.

The V gene is TRBV7-9, the J gene TRBJ2-6; TRBD1 matches 8 bases. Germline CDR1 SEHNR, CDR2 FQNEAQ (reference sequence). V shed 7 bases, J shed 4 bases, and the junction held 12 bases outside the gene matches. This CDR3 is built from 17 residues. CDR3 bases: TGTGCCAGCACCTGGTGGACAGGGAGCCTGGGGGCCAACGTCCTGACTTTC. Its protein is CASTWWTGSLGANVLTF.

This rearrangement joins TRBV5-1 to TRBJ1-2, with a tentative D call TRBD1 (6 bases). V shed 0 bases and J shed 8 bases, with 17 bases lying between them. Germline CDR1 SGHRS, CDR2 YFSETQ. CDR3 size: 15 residues. CDR3 in amino acids: CASSLVEGGLEGYTF. The CDR3 DNA sequence: TGCGCCAGCAGCTTGGTAGAGGGGGGATTAGAAGGCTACACCTTC.

This rearrangement joins TRBV7-9 to TRBJ1-2, with no clear D. V shed 1 base and J shed 8 bases, with 11 bases lying between them. Germline V gene sequence: CDR1 SEHNR, CDR2 FQNEAQ (reference sequence). The CDR3 has 13 amino acids. The CDR3 DNA reads TGTGCCAGCAGCTTAGACTCTACTGGGGGCTACACCTTC. It yields the protein CASSLDSTGGYTF.

The J gene is TRBJ1-1, the V gene TRBV7-9; the D is unclear. The CDR3 is 15 amino acids. CDR1 SEHNR and CDR2 FQNEAQ come from the germline V gene (reference sequence). Trimming cost V 5 bases and J 4 bases, with 17 bases left between them. CDR3 in amino acids: CASSPIANEGTEAFF. The CDR3 nucleotides are TGTGCCAGCAGCCCCATCGCAAACGAGGGCACTGAAGCTTTCTTT.

The chain recombines TRBV19 with TRBJ2-1; 9 bases line up with TRBD2. CDR1 is LNHDA and CDR2 is SQIVND in the germline V gene (reference sequence). V shed 5 bases, J shed 4 bases, and the junction held 9 bases outside the gene matches. This CDR3 comprises 16 residues. CDR3 nucleotides: TGTGCCAGTAGTTTCTCCAGCGGGGGGAGTTACAATGAGCAGTTCTTC. This translates into CASSFSSGGSYNEQFF.

The CDR3 protein is CASSVAGPRGDTQYF. CDR3 sequence (DNA): TGTGCCAGCAGTGTAGCGGGGCCACGCGGAGATACGCAGTATTTT. The V call is TRBV28, the J call TRBJ2-3; 8 bases align to TRBD2. The CDR3 runs to 15 residues. The V gene's germline CDR1 is MDHEN and CDR2 SYDVKM. V lost 5 bases, J lost 5 bases, and 9 bases stayed unmatched.

The gene calls are TRBV4-1 and TRBJ1-3; D remains unclear. V lost 0 bases and J 0 bases, leaving 12 bases between the germline ends. This CDR3 contains 17 residues. CDR1 is MGHRA, CDR2 YSYEKL, per germline. This CDR3 is CASSQDLAVPSGNTIYF. The DNA for the CDR3 is TGCGCCAGCAGCCAAGATCTGGCAGTCCCCTCTGGAAACACCATATATTTT.

This sequence joins TRBV4-1 and TRBJ2-7, with D maybe TRBD1 (6 bases). This CDR3 region has 15 residues. Germline CDR1 is MGHRA and CDR2 is YSYEKL. With 3 bases removed from V and 0 bases from J, the gap between germline ends came to 12 bases. CDR3 nucleotide sequence: TGCGCCAGCAGCCAGGGACATCTTTTCTCCTACGAGCAGTACTTC. Residues: CASSQGHLFSYEQYF.

The rearrangement joins TRBV6-1 to TRBJ2-1; D call uncertain. The germline V gene has CDR1 MNHNS and CDR2 SASEGT. This CDR3 spans 12 amino acids. Trimming took 1 base from V and 10 from J, leaving 8 bases between them. CDR3 loop: CASSEGPVEQFF. CDR3 coding DNA: TGTGCCAGCAGTGAAGGTCCCGTGGAGCAGTTCTTC.

The gene calls are TRBV2 and TRBJ2-5, with 7 nucleotides matching TRBD2. CDR3 length: 12 residues. In germline, CDR1 is SNHLY, CDR2 FYNNEI. V gave up 8 bases and J gave up 4 bases; unmatched junction bases: 4. DNA for the CDR3: TGTGCCAGCCGGGACTATGGAGAGACCCAGTACTTC. Its protein product is CASRDYGETQYF.